This T cell receptor (beta chain) came from a study of blood T cell repertoires in COVID-19. This table comes from immunoSEQ multiplex PCR, and its TCRdb copy is limited to in-frame clones, with some not included. The sample yields about 82,000 clones, about 89% seen once. Ages ranged from roughly 18 to 100 years, with residence in approximately 23 US areas. Cohort allocation depended upon clinical history that participants reported. CDR3 length: 15 residues. The germline CDR1 and CDR2 sequences are SGHAT and FQNNGV. Trimming removed 5 bases from V and 7 bases from J; junction bases left unmatched: 4.

This clonotype was obtained from a woman in her forties or fifties with acute COVID-19. Input material: PBMCs or T cells enriched from blood (not recorded which). This chain uses TRBV11-2 with TRBJ2-2, with 13 bases aligning to TRBD2. The CDR3 spells CASSPTSGRNGELFF. In DNA, the CDR3 is TGTGCCAGCAGCCCGACTAGCGGGAGGAACGGGGAGCTGTTTTTT. Full variable domain (missing parts from reference TRBV11-2 and TRBJ2-2): EAGVAQSPRYKIIEKRQSVAFWCNPISGHATLYWYQQILGQGPKLLIQFQNNGVVDDSQLPKDRFSAERLKGVDSTLKIQPAKLEDSAVYLCASSPTSGRNGELFFGEGSRLTVL.